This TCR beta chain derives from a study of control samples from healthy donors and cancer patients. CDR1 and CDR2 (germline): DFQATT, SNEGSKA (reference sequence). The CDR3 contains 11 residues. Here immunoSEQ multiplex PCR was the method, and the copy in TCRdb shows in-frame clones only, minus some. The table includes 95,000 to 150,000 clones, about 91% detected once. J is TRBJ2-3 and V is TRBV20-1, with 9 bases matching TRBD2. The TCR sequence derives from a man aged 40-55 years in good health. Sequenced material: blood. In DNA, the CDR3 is TGCGGACTAGCGATGGCAGATACGCAGTATTTT. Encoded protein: CGLAMADTQYF.